This T cell receptor (beta chain) was documented in a study of control samples from healthy donors and cancer patients. In germline, CDR1 is KGHSH, CDR2 LQKENI. The germline V and J ends were trimmed by 3 bases and 1 base, with 11 bases remaining between them. CDR3 length equals 15 residues. Sequenced by immunoSEQ multiplex PCR; TCRdb stores in-frame clones only, minus some. The sample has over 120,000 clones, about 91% seen once. The sequence came from a man aged 25 to 40 in good health. The chain employs TRBV18 and TRBJ2-3, with a weak D call TRBD1 (6 bases). Sequences were obtained from blood. The CDR3 sequence: CASSPNRVGTDTQYF. In nucleotides, the CDR3 is TGTGCCAGCTCACCGAACAGGGTGGGCACAGATACGCAGTATTTT.